A single sample gave rise to the 4 T cell receptor beta chains below, sequenced in a study of blood T cell repertoires in COVID-19. Sequencing used immunoSEQ multiplex PCR; TCRdb keeps in-frame clones, though not all of them. The profile shows 240,000 or so clones, around 83% of them singletons. The sequenced sample consisted of peripheral blood. These receptors all come from a woman aged 55-69 years with active or convalescent COVID-19.

J is TRBJ2-1 and V is TRBV5-5; 8 bases match TRBD2. Trimming at V came to 4 bases and at J to 6 bases, leaving 18 bases not matched to a gene. The CDR3 runs to 18 residues. Germline CDR1 SGHKS, CDR2 YYEKEE (reference sequence). DNA of the CDR3: TGTGCCAGCAGCCCAACACCCTTCTCCGGGGGGGCGGTCAATGAGCAGTTCTTC. Protein product: CASSPTPFSGGAVNEQFF.

This sequence joins TRBV15 and TRBJ1-4; D is perhaps TRBD1 (6 bases). This CDR3 has 15 amino acids. Trimming removed 4 bases at V and 6 bases at J, with 15 bases between. Germline loops: CDR1 LNHNV, CDR2 YYDKDF (reference sequence). In nucleotides, the CDR3 is TGTGCCACCAGCACTACAGGGTCGGGATATGAAAAACTGTTTTTT. It specifies CATSTTGSGYEKLFF.

The chain joins TRBV4-1 to TRBJ1-2; tentative D call: TRBD1 (6 bases). Trimming shortened V by 4 bases and J by 11 bases, and 26 bases separated the two germline ends. CDR3 size: 16 residues. The germline CDR1 and CDR2 sequences are MGHRA and YSYEKL. CDR3 sequence reads: CASSPRERQEALWYTF. The DNA of the CDR3 is TGCGCCAGCAGCCCGCGCGAAAGACAGGAGGCCCTATGGTACACCTTC.

This sequence joins TRBV4-3 and TRBJ2-1; 12 nucleotides agree with TRBD2. Per germline, CDR1 LGHNA and CDR2 YSLEER. This CDR3 region has 16 residues. Losses at the gene ends were 4 bases for V and 8 bases for J; bases not matched to a gene: 9. This CDR3 reads CASSRALAGGRHEQFF. Here the CDR3 DNA reads TGCGCCAGCAGCCGGGCACTAGCGGGGGGTCGGCATGAGCAGTTCTTC.